The clone carrying this TCR beta chain was seen more than once but under ten times. The primer mix had 60 Vbeta and 13 Jbeta primers. Clones were sequenced by immunoSEQ multiplex PCR, and TCRdb holds only the in-frame ones, with some missing. The sample holds about 130,000 clones; roughly 82% are singletons and the top ten take 11%. The entry originates in a study of cytomegalovirus exposure and HLA in healthy donors. Across the study: An earlier analysis identified more than 95 million unique TCR beta sequences in about 200 million T cells.

After removal of 5 bases from V and 5 bases from J, the junction contained 9 bases not matched to a gene. CDR1 is MNHEY and CDR2 is SVGAGI in the germline V gene. The length of the CDR3 is 15 residues. Material: PBMCs. This TCR came from a male donor in good health and CMV-seropositive. The rearrangement joins TRBV6-5 to TRBJ2-1; 7 nucleotides align to TRBD2. Here the CDR3 DNA reads TGTGCCAGCAGTCCCCCCGGCGGGAGTAACAATGAGCAGTTCTTC. Translated: CASSPPGGSNNEQFF.